This TCR beta chain came from a study of beta chain features in type 1 diabetes. Study as a whole: Patient and healthy donor groups were alike in age, gender and cell yields. The number of sorted cells examined across all samples was fewer than 110,000,000. Study-level points and caveats: In every one of the four CD4+ subsets, TCRB CDR3s were moderately but significantly shorter in Type 1 diabetes patients.

Turning to this clone: Antigen: not known.

Reverse transcription of all isolated RNA meant that expressed TCRB transcripts were sequenced. The repertoire was sequenced with immunoSEQ multiplex PCR; TCRdb's copy has only in-frame clones and lacks some. This table has about 99,000 clones, 25% to 35% appearing once. The germline V gene has CDR1 SNHLY and CDR2 FYNNEI. The CDR3 has 12 residues. Trimming left V 6 bases short and J 2 bases short, with 7 bases between. The source is a woman aged 18-35 years with type 1 diabetes. The V and J genes are TRBV2 and TRBJ2-5; D remains unclear. The sample comprised central memory CD4+ T cells from blood. CDR3 protein: CASSFTQETQYF. CDR3 coding DNA: TGTGCCAGCAGCTTTACTCAAGAGACCCAGTACTTC.